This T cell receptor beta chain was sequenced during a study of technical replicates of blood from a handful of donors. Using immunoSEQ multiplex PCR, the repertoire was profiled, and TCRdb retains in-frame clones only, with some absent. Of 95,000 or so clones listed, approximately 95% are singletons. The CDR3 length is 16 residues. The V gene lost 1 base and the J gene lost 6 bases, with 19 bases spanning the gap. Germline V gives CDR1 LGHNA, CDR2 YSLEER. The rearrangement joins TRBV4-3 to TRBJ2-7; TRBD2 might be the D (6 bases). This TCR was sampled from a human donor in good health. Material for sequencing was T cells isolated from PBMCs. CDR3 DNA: TGCGCCAGCAGCCAAGGGGTAGGAGCCGGGGGAAGCGAGCAGTACTTC. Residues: CASSQGVGAGGSEQYF.